These 15 T cell receptor beta chains share one sample of origin, sequenced in a study of graft-versus-host responses after intestinal transplantation. TCRdb keeps only in-frame clones here, not all; method: immunoSEQ multiplex PCR. The sample shows more than 50,000 clones, roughly 89% of them seen only once. Processing released intraepithelial and lamina propria lymphocytes from the graft tissue. Specimen: ileum tissue, collected about 350 days after transplant. The receptors were gathered from a human patient who received an intestinal transplant, so some T cells may come from the graft donor.

In its sample, this clone was seen once. CDR3 bases: TGTGCCAGCAGTTACGCACAGTCCTATGGCTACACCTTC. Translating gives CASSYAQSYGYTF. The V gene is TRBV6-5, the J gene TRBJ1-2; D gene ambiguous. The V gene lost 2 bases and the J gene lost 4 bases, with 8 bases spanning the gap. CDR3 length: 13 residues. Germline CDR1 and CDR2: MNHEY and SVGAGI.

The rearrangement links TRBV4-2 to TRBJ2-3; 7 positions agree with TRBD2. Germline V gene sequence: CDR1 LGHNA, CDR2 YNFKEQ. The CDR3 has 15 residues. The junction had 4 bases not matched to a gene; V was cut back by 4 bases and J by 0 bases. This chain's CDR3 is CASSLLRESTDTQYF. CDR3 nucleotide sequence: TGTGCCAGCAGCCTACTGCGGGAGAGCACAGATACGCAGTATTTT.

V is TRBV5-1 and J is TRBJ1-6; TRBD1 is a possible D gene (6 bases). Per germline, CDR1 SGHRS and CDR2 YFSETQ. This CDR3 is built from 17 residues. Trimming cost V 7 bases and J 7 bases, with 24 bases left between them. This CDR3 reads CASGSPQITGYNSPLHF. As DNA, the CDR3 is TGCGCCAGCGGCTCTCCGCAAATTACAGGGTACAATTCACCCCTCCACTTT.

This clone has only one observation. This chain uses TRBV6-5 with TRBJ1-5, with 9 bases aligning to TRBD1. With V trimmed by 5 bases and J by 4 bases, 3 bases remained unmatched. This CDR3 contains 14 residues. Germline V gene data show CDR1 as MNHEY and CDR2 as SVGAGI. CDR3 in DNA: TGTGCCAGCAGTAGACAGGGGGAGAATCAGCCCCAGCATTTT. As protein: CASSRQGENQPQHF.

The chain employs TRBV7-2 and TRBJ2-3; D gene ambiguous. Germline assignment: CDR1 SGHTA and CDR2 FQGNSA. Trimming pared 1 base from V and 4 bases from J, leaving 15 bases between. The CDR3 extends over 16 amino acids. In nucleotides, the CDR3 is TGTGCCAGCAGCTTAGGGACGATTAGTTCCGCAGATACGCAGTATTTT. Its translation is CASSLGTISSADTQYF. Supplemented by reference TRBV7-2 and TRBJ2-3, the full variable domain reads GAGVSQSPSNKVTEKGKDVELRCDPISGHTALYWYRQSLGQGLEFLIYFQGNSAPDKSGLPSDRFSAERTGGSVSTLTIQRTQQEDSAVYLCASSLGTISSADTQYFGPGTRLTVL.

This clone appeared a few times. V usage is TRBV11-1 and J usage is TRBJ2-1, with 10 bases that match TRBD2. Germline V gene data show CDR1 as SGHAT and CDR2 as FQDESV (reference sequence). J was trimmed by 6 bases and V by 1 base; bases with no gene match: 3. The CDR3 totals 15 residues. CDR3 region: CASSLEREGGNEQFF. Written as DNA, the CDR3 is TGTGCCAGCAGCTTAGAGCGGGAGGGGGGCAATGAGCAGTTCTTC.

The genes are TRBV7-2 and TRBJ2-7; TRBD2 matches at 7 bases. The CDR3 is made up of 15 amino acids. Looked up from germline, CDR1 is SGHTA and CDR2 is FQGNSA. The J segment lost 2 bases and the V segment lost 5 bases, leaving 9 bases of the junction unmatched. The CDR3, as DNA: TGTGCCAGCAGCGCCTGGGGGAGGGGTACCTACGAGCAGTACTTC. It codes for CASSAWGRGTYEQYF.

A few counts support this clone. The rearrangement joins TRBV28 to TRBJ1-5, with 8 bases lining up with TRBD1. Germline V gene lookup returns CDR1 MDHEN and CDR2 SYDVKM. This CDR3 has 15 residues. V gave up 5 bases and J gave up 3 bases; unmatched junction bases: 6. The chain's CDR3 is CASSPSDRVNQPQHF. The CDR3 bases are TGTGCCAGCAGTCCCTCGGACAGGGTCAATCAGCCCCAGCATTTT.

CDR3 coding DNA: TGCGCCAGCAGTCCCCCGGGGGGGATAGGAAATGAGCAGTTCTTC. Protein product: CASSPPGGIGNEQFF. The chain couples TRBV5-1 to TRBJ2-1; 8 bases match TRBD2. Germline V gene sequence: CDR1 SGHRS, CDR2 YFSETQ. The CDR3 spans 15 residues. J lost 7 bases, V lost 5 bases, and 11 bases had no gene match. Based on the CDR3 plus reference TRBV5-1 and TRBJ2-1, the full variable domain is KAGVTQTPRYLIKTRGQQVTLSCSPISGHRSVSWYQQTPGQGLQFLFEYFSETQRNKGNFPGRFSGRQFSNSRSEMNVSTLELGDSALYLCASSPPGGIGNEQFFGPGTRLTVL.

The chain has TRBV28 and TRBJ2-7, with 7 nucleotides matching TRBD1. Germline CDR1 MDHEN, CDR2 SYDVKM. Unmatched junction bases numbered 0, after V lost 3 bases and J lost 1 base. The CDR3 contains 13 residues. The DNA for the CDR3 is TGTGCCAGCAGTTTGGGACAGTCCTACGAGCAGTACTTC. Amino acid sequence: CASSLGQSYEQYF.

The chain couples TRBV11-2 to TRBJ2-1; TRBD1 is a possible D gene (6 bases). The CDR3 runs to 12 residues. Germline assignment: CDR1 SGHAT and CDR2 FQNNGV. The V gene lost 1 base and the J gene lost 15 bases, with 13 bases spanning the gap. CDR3 coding DNA: TGTGCCAGCAGCTTAGCCATGACAGGACGGTTCTTC. Residues: CASSLAMTGRFF.

A few counts support this clone. The chain uses TRBV19 and TRBJ1-2, with 7 nucleotides matching TRBD1. The CDR3 is 16 amino acids. After removal of 2 bases from V and 0 bases from J, the junction contained 6 bases not matched to a gene. Germline assignment: CDR1 LNHDA and CDR2 SQIVND (reference sequence). This CDR3 is CASSILGQASNYGYTF. As DNA, the CDR3 is TGTGCCAGTAGTATACTCGGACAGGCCTCTAACTATGGCTACACCTTC.

This clone was observed a handful of times. As DNA, the CDR3 is TGTGCCAGCAGTGACGGCGGGACCGCAACCTACGAGCAGTACTTC. It codes for CASSDGGTATYEQYF. V usage is TRBV6-1 and J usage is TRBJ2-7, with a weak D call TRBD2 (6 bases). The CDR3 is made up of 15 amino acids. Germline CDR1 MNHNS, CDR2 SASEGT. V lost 3 bases, J lost 2 bases, and 14 bases lay in between.

J is TRBJ2-1 and V is TRBV15; either TRBD1 or TRBD2 may fit D (6 bases each). The CDR3 loop spans 15 amino acids. Germline loops: CDR1 LNHNV, CDR2 YYDKDF (reference sequence). Trimming took off 3 bases at V and 10 bases at J, with 19 bases between the two ends. The CDR3 protein is CATSRGRGLGLEQFF. The CDR3 nucleotides are TGTGCCACCAGCAGGGGCCGGGGGCTCGGTTTAGAGCAGTTCTTC.

The J gene is TRBJ1-2, the V gene TRBV9; tentative D call: TRBD1 (6 bases). Trimming shortened V by 0 bases and J by 0 bases, and 15 bases separated the two germline ends. The CDR3 extends over 17 amino acids. The germline V gene has CDR1 SGDLS and CDR2 YYNGEE. The CDR3 DNA sequence: TGTGCCAGCAGCGTAGTGAAGGGGGACCTAGCTAACTATGGCTACACCTTC. Translation: CASSVVKGDLANYGYTF.